One and the same sample provided the 23 T cell receptor beta chains below, sequenced in a study of blood T cell repertoires in COVID-19 (dated by TCRdb to the early 2020s). The library was obtained by the immunoSEQ multiplex PCR assay. TCRdb re-hosts the immuneACCESS table, in-frame sequences only. Its copies lack some clones; in the studies checked, an unresolved V gene accounts for under half of them, and the cause for the rest is not known. A total of approximately 670,000 clones appear in this sample, 90% of them only once. The ten largest clones take up around 0.3% of the sample. The sequenced sample was peripheral blood. All receptors derive from a woman aged 18-29 years with acute or convalescent COVID-19.

The chain is built from TRBV3-1 (or the pseudogene TRBV3-2) and TRBJ2-3; 7 bases align to TRBD1. Germline V CDR1 and CDR2: LGHDT, YNNKEL (reference sequence). The length of the CDR3 is 16 residues. J was trimmed by 1 base and V by 1 base; bases with no gene match: 5. DNA of the CDR3: TGTGCCAGCAGCCAAGGGCCGGGACAGCGCACAGATACGCAGTATTTT. Amino acids: CASSQGPGQRTDTQYF.

The chain has TRBV12-5 and TRBJ2-3; TRBD2 aligns across 8 bases. CDR1 and CDR2 (germline): LGHNT, FRNRAP. The CDR3 runs to 16 residues. V shed 5 bases and J 2 bases; nucleotides not matched to a gene: 9. The CDR3 sequence is CASGTRGGILTDTQYF. CDR3 sequence (DNA): TGTGCTAGTGGTACCCGCGGGGGGATTCTCACAGATACGCAGTATTTT. Full variable domain (rest looked up from reference TRBV12-5 and TRBJ2-3): DARVTQTPRHKVTEMGQEVTMRCQPILGHNTVFWYRQTMMQGLELLAYFRNRAPLDDSGMPKDRFSAEMPDATLATLKIQPSEPRDSAVYFCASGTRGGILTDTQYFGPGTRLTVL.

The CDR3 reads CASTNGNRQGSNQPQHF. The CDR3 nucleotides read TGTGCCAGCACAAACGGAAACCGGCAGGGAAGCAATCAGCCCCAGCATTTT. The genes are TRBV5-8 and TRBJ1-5; tentative D call: TRBD1 (5 bases). This CDR3 is 17 amino acids long. The germline gives CDR1 SGHTS, CDR2 YDEGEE. Between the trimmed V and J ends, which lost 6 bases and 1 base, there was a span of 20 bases.

Turning to this clone: Other DNA sequences in the sample encode the same CDR3. The J gene is TRBJ2-1, the V gene TRBV9; 7 nucleotides line up with TRBD1. Looked up from germline, CDR1 is SGDLS and CDR2 is YYNGEE. V gave up 2 bases and J gave up 0 bases; unmatched junction bases: 2. The CDR3 spans 15 residues. CDR3 amino acids: CASSVDRSSYNEQFF. CDR3 DNA sequence: TGTGCCAGCAGCGTGGACAGGAGCTCCTACAATGAGCAGTTCTTC.

The V call is TRBV18, the J call TRBJ2-2; a weak D match, TRBD1 (6 bases). V gave up 3 bases and J gave up 5 bases, with 13 bases separating them. The length of the CDR3 is 15 residues. The germline CDR1 and CDR2 sequences are KGHSH and LQKENI. This CDR3 is CASSPRQERTGELFF. CDR3 nucleotide sequence: TGTGCCAGCTCACCCCGACAGGAGAGGACCGGGGAGCTGTTTTTT.

The CDR3 DNA is TGTGCCAGCAGTTCCACACAGGGAATAAATGAAAAACTGTTTTTT. Its protein is CASSSTQGINEKLFF. V usage is TRBV28 and J usage is TRBJ1-4, with D possibly being TRBD1 (6 bases). The germline CDR1 and CDR2 sequences are MDHEN and SYDVKM. With 4 bases removed from V and 5 bases from J, the gap between germline ends came to 14 bases. CDR3 length equals 15 residues.

This chain connects TRBV18 to TRBJ1-2; 8 nucleotides align to TRBD1. There are 12 residues in the CDR3. CDR1 is KGHSH, CDR2 LQKENI, per germline. The V gene end was trimmed by 6 bases and the J gene end by 6 bases; junction bases not matched to a gene: 3. In DNA form, the CDR3 reads TGTGCCAGCTCGGGGGACAGGAATGGCTACACCTTC. Its translation is CASSGDRNGYTF.

This clone was counted a single time. The chain couples TRBV29-1 to TRBJ2-3, with 8 nucleotides matching TRBD2. From germline, CDR1 is SQVTM and CDR2 ANQGSEA. The CDR3 covers 13 residues. J was trimmed by 0 bases and V by 7 bases; bases with no gene match: 3. CDR3 protein: CSGTGGSTDTQYF. CDR3 nucleotide sequence: TGCAGCGGGACGGGGGGGAGCACAGATACGCAGTATTTT.

The rearrangement uses TRBV7-2 and TRBJ2-3; 8 positions agree with TRBD2. This CDR3 comprises 15 residues. The J segment lost 3 bases and the V segment lost 5 bases, leaving 7 bases of the junction unmatched. Germline assignment: CDR1 SGHTA and CDR2 FQGNSA. The CDR3 sequence is CASSHSGGGTDTQYF. CDR3 coding DNA: TGTGCCAGCAGCCACAGCGGGGGTGGGACAGATACGCAGTATTTT. Looking up the rest from reference TRBV7-2 and TRBJ2-3 gives the full variable domain: GAGVSQSPSNKVTEKGKDVELRCDPISGHTALYWYRQSLGQGLEFLIYFQGNSAPDKSGLPSDRFSAERTGGSVSTLTIQRTQQEDSAVYLCASSHSGGGTDTQYFGPGTRLTVL.

This clone was counted a single time. This chain uses TRBV30 with TRBJ2-7; TRBD2 aligns across 7 bases. The CDR3 consists of 12 residues. Per germline, CDR1 GTSNPN and CDR2 SVGIG (reference sequence). The CDR3 spells CACRGVTYEQYF. CDR3 DNA sequence: TGTGCTTGCCGGGGGGTAACCTACGAGCAGTACTTC.

The chain recombines TRBV18 with TRBJ1-1, with TRBD1 identical over 8 bases. Per the germline V gene, CDR1 is KGHSH and CDR2 is LQKENI. This CDR3 is built from 15 residues. V shed 6 bases and J 1 base; nucleotides not matched to a gene: 7. The CDR3 nucleotides read TGTGCCAGCTCCATCCAGGGGGCTGGGAACACTGAAGCTTTCTTT. Its protein is CASSIQGAGNTEAFF.

The CDR3 here is CASSVGQNAQPQHF. CDR3 nucleotides: TGTGCCAGCAGTGTAGGACAGAATGCCCAGCCCCAGCATTTT. The chain uses TRBV2 and TRBJ1-5, with D tentatively TRBD1 (6 bases). The CDR3 is 14 amino acids. The germline CDR1 and CDR2 sequences are SNHLY and FYNNEI. The V end lost 4 bases, the J end lost 7 bases, and 14 bases lay between the germline ends. Together with reference TRBV2 and TRBJ1-5, the CDR3 gives the full variable domain: EPEVTQTPSHQVTQMGQEVILRCVPISNHLYFYWYRQILGQKVEFLVSFYNNEISEKSEIFDDQFSVERPDGSNFTLKIRSTKLEDSAMYFCASSVGQNAQPQHFGDGTRLSIL.

This clone showed up just once. The CDR3 DNA sequence: TGTGCCAGCAGAGAGGAGGGTTCGAACACCGGGGAGCTGTTTTTT. Its protein is CASREEGSNTGELFF. The J gene is TRBJ2-2, the V gene TRBV14; D may be TRBD2 (6 bases). The CDR3 has 15 residues. The V and J ends lost 6 bases and 0 bases respectively, with 11 bases between them. Germline lookup yields CDR1 SGHDN and CDR2 FVKESK.

This clone was seen more than once but under ten times. The V gene is TRBV7-9, the J gene TRBJ1-2, with 8 bases fitting TRBD1. The V gene's germline CDR1 is SEHNR and CDR2 FQNEAQ (reference sequence). The CDR3 sequence is 16 residues long. J was trimmed by 4 bases and V by 3 bases; bases with no gene match: 10. CDR3 coding DNA: TGTGCCAGCAGCTTTATCTGGACAGGGTGGTCCTATGGCTACACCTTC. As protein: CASSFIWTGWSYGYTF.

Concerning this clone: In the same sample, other DNA sequences code for this CDR3. The DNA of the CDR3 is TGCGCCAGCAGCTTGCTAGCGGGGGGATACAATGAGCAGTTCTTC. Residues: CASSLLAGGYNEQFF. This sequence joins TRBV5-1 and TRBJ2-1; 11 positions match TRBD2. The CDR3 is 15 residues long. V was clipped by 1 base and J by 4 bases; unmatched bases: 1. CDR1 is SGHRS and CDR2 is YFSETQ in the germline V gene.

The chain uses TRBV3-1 (or the pseudogene TRBV3-2) and TRBJ1-5, with 8 bases identical to TRBD1. Germline values: CDR1 LGHDT, CDR2 YNNKEL (reference sequence). After removal of 4 bases from V and 1 base from J, the junction contained 6 bases not matched to a gene. The CDR3 length is 16 residues. The CDR3 here is CASSRTGGGSNQPQHF. The CDR3 DNA reads TGTGCCAGCAGCCGAACAGGGGGGGGAAGCAATCAGCCCCAGCATTTT.

This chain links TRBV11-3 with TRBJ2-1; 10 nucleotides align to TRBD1. The CDR3 covers 14 residues. V shed 1 base, J shed 9 bases, and the junction held 3 bases outside the gene matches. Germline lookup yields CDR1 SGHNT and CDR2 YENEEA. In DNA form, the CDR3 reads TGTGCCAGCAGCTTAGGGGGACAGGGGTTTGAGCAGTTCTTC. As protein: CASSLGGQGFEQFF.

This clone was counted once. The gene calls are TRBV9 and TRBJ1-1; TRBD1 agrees at 7 bases. Germline V gene data show CDR1 as SGDLS and CDR2 as YYNGEE. V was clipped by 4 bases and J by 3 bases; unmatched bases: 9. The CDR3 has 15 amino acids. The CDR3 DNA sequence: TGTGCCAGCAGCCACCCCCAAACAGGGGACACTGAAGCTTTCTTT. This translates into CASSHPQTGDTEAFF. Using reference TRBV9 and TRBJ1-1 for the parts outside the CDR3, the full variable domain is DSGVTQTPKHLITATGQRVTLRCSPRSGDLSVYWYQQSLDQGLQFLIQYYNGEERAKGNILERFSAQQFPDLHSELNLSSLELGDSALYFCASSHPQTGDTEAFFGQGTRLTVV.

This chain links TRBV3-1 (or the pseudogene TRBV3-2) with TRBJ1-1; 7 nucleotides align to TRBD1. The CDR3 is made up of 13 amino acids. Trimming removed 4 bases from V and 1 base from J; junction bases left unmatched: 0. Germline loops: CDR1 LGHDT, CDR2 YNNKEL (reference sequence). DNA of the CDR3: TGTGCCAGCAGCCGGGACAGGAACACTGAAGCTTTCTTT. It yields the protein CASSRDRNTEAFF.

This chain connects TRBV7-2 to TRBJ1-1; TRBD1 matches 11 bases. The CDR3 loop spans 18 amino acids. The ends lost 0 bases at V and 3 bases at J; junction bases unmatched: 9. In germline, CDR1 is SGHTA, CDR2 FQGNSA. The CDR3 coding sequence is TGTGCCAGCAGCTTAGCTGCGGACAGGGGGCCATGGGACACTGAAGCTTTCTTT. Translation gives CASSLAADRGPWDTEAFF.

The chain joins TRBV6-4 to TRBJ1-1; 7 bases align to TRBD1. V was clipped by 6 bases and J by 7 bases; unmatched bases: 8. The length of the CDR3 is 13 residues. CDR1 MRHNA and CDR2 SNTAGT come from the germline V gene. The chain's CDR3 is CASRDREVGEAFF. The CDR3 DNA follows: TGTGCCAGCAGAGACAGGGAGGTTGGTGAAGCTTTCTTT.

This sequence joins TRBV19 and TRBJ2-4, with D tentatively TRBD1 (5 bases). The CDR3 spans 14 residues. The V and J ends lost 6 bases and 6 bases respectively, with 15 bases between them. Germline-derived CDR1 and CDR2 are LNHDA and SQIVND (reference sequence). DNA for the CDR3: TGTGCCAGTAGCTCCTATTCAGGGTTAAACATTCAGTACTTC. Encoded protein: CASSSYSGLNIQYF.

This clone has a single count. The rearrangement uses TRBV6-6 and TRBJ1-2; no clear D. Trimming removed 5 bases at V and 9 bases at J, with 16 bases between. The CDR3 covers 13 residues. CDR1 is MNHNY and CDR2 is SVGAGI in the germline V gene (reference sequence). The CDR3 is CASSAGSFGRYTF. The CDR3 region has the DNA TGTGCCAGCAGTGCCGGGTCCTTCGGTCGCTACACCTTC.